This T cell receptor beta chain was captured in a study of lymphopenia after photon versus proton radiotherapy. About this clone itself: The antigen remains unidentified.

General observations from the study: Under photons, naive T cells and diversity fell while effector/memory populations rose. After the lymphocyte nadir, photon-treated repertoires showed oligoclonal expansion, especially of CD8+ Temra cells. In patients who died, overall survival fell as post-nadir TCR diversity dropped more.

The CDR3 runs to 15 residues. Per germline, CDR1 SGHTA and CDR2 FQGTGA. The V gene lost 5 bases and the J gene lost 2 bases, with 16 bases spanning the gap. Profiled with immunoSEQ multiplex PCR; TCRdb holds only in-frame clones, not every one. This sample has around 70,000 clones, with approximately 90% found just once. Source: peripheral blood, taken from a patient treated with photon-based radiotherapy. This rearrangement joins TRBV7-3 to TRBJ2-7; possibly TRBD2 for D (7 bases). The TCR originated in a woman in her thirties or forties with cholangiocarcinoma. CDR3 DNA: TGTGCCAGCAGCCTAAACGGGGGGCCCGCCTACGAGCAGTACTTC. Translating it yields CASSLNGGPAYEQYF.